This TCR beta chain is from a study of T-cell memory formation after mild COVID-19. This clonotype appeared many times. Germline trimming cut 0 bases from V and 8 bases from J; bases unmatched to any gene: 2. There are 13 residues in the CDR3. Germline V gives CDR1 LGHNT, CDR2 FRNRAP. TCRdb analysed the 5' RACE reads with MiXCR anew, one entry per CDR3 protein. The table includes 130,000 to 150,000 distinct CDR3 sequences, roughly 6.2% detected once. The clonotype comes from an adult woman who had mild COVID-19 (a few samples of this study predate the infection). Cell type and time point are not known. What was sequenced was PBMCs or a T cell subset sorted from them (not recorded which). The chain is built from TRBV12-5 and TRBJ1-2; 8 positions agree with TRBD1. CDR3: CASGLVGTGGYTF. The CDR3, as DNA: TGTGCTAGTGGTTTGGTCGGGACAGGCGGCTACACCTTC. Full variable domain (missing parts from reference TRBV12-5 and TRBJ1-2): DARVTQTPRHKVTEMGQEVTMRCQPILGHNTVFWYRQTMMQGLELLAYFRNRAPLDDSGMPKDRFSAEMPDATLATLKIQPSEPRDSAVYFCASGLVGTGGYTFGSGTRLTVV.